This T cell receptor beta chain was captured in a study of cytomegalovirus exposure and HLA in healthy donors. Trimming took off 6 bases at V and 2 bases at J, with 5 bases between the two ends. The CDR3 runs to 11 residues. Per germline, CDR1 ENHRY and CDR2 SYGVKD. A remark on this clone: Its antigen remains unidentified.

Points from the study as a whole: Rarity held for most TCR sequences, but there were some public TCRs that occurred in many donors.

Method: immunoSEQ multiplex PCR; TCRdb's copy keeps in-frame clones and lacks some. This repertoire shows about 240,000 clones, 80% to 90% found once; its top ten account for about 2.5%. The material sequenced was PBMCs. The chain recombines TRBV10-3 with TRBJ2-7, with unresolved D. The TCR sequence derives from a young man in good health and CMV-seronegative. CDR3 bases: TGTGCCATCAGGGCAGCCTACGAGCAGTACTTC. Translated, it gives CAIRAAYEQYF.